The 18 T cell receptor beta chains below were found in one sample sequenced in a study of breast tumors, draining lymph nodes, adjacent tissues. TCRdb analysed the multiplex PCR reads with MiXCR anew, one entry per CDR3 protein. Of more than 50,000 distinct CDR3 sequences in the sample, around 45% were seen once. The sequenced material came from breast tumor tissue. The receptors come from a female donor with breast cancer. Some clones in this sample may be carry-over from other donors' samples.

This clonotype was seen ten or more times. CDR3 in DNA: TGTGCCAGCAGTTTAGGGGAGGCCTCACCCCTCCACTTT. This sequence encodes CASSLGEASPLHF. V gene TRBV12-3 or TRBV12-4 combines with J gene TRBJ1-6; D call uncertain. The CDR3 is 13 residues long. The germline V and J ends were trimmed by 1 base and 10 bases, with 8 bases remaining between them.

The chain is built from TRBV7-6 and TRBJ2-7; D gene unclear. The germline V gene has CDR1 SGHVS and CDR2 FNYEAQ. The CDR3 runs to 14 residues. Trimming took 5 bases from V and 4 from J, leaving 15 bases between them. DNA for the CDR3: TGTGCCAGCAGCCCCTCGAGGTCAAGATACGAGCAGTACTTC. This codes for CASSPSRSRYEQYF.

The table lists this clonotype with many counts. The rearrangement joins TRBV7-8 to TRBJ2-4; TRBD1 agrees at 9 bases. The CDR3 length is 13 residues. The J segment lost 7 bases and the V segment lost 5 bases, leaving 3 bases of the junction unmatched. Germline CDR1 is SGHVS and CDR2 is FQNEAQ. The CDR3 spells CASSTGQGNIQYF. DNA for the CDR3: TGTGCCAGCAGCACCGGACAGGGGAACATTCAGTACTTC.

This clonotype was seen many times. The rearrangement uses TRBV5-6 and TRBJ1-5; 7 nucleotides align to TRBD1. V lost 3 bases and J lost 4; bases outside the gene matches: 7. The length of the CDR3 is 15 residues. In germline, CDR1 is SGHDT, CDR2 YYEEEE. The CDR3 nucleotides are TGTGCCAGCAGCTCACAGACAGGGCTAAATCAGCCCCAGCATTTT. Protein: CASSSQTGLNQPQHF.

This clonotype was picked up one time. A read error may explain this, as a much larger clone is one base away. The CDR3 does not close with the conserved phenylalanine or tryptophan, likely indicating a read error. The J gene is TRBJ1-1, the V gene TRBV5-1; TRBD1 is a possible D gene (5 bases). With 7 bases removed from V and 3 bases from J, the gap between germline ends came to 13 bases. The CDR3 runs to 13 residues. Germline lookup yields CDR1 SGHRS and CDR2 YFSETQ. The DNA of the CDR3 is TGCGCCAGCCAAGGTGGAGGGGACACTGAAGCTTTCGTT. This gives the protein CASQGGGDTEAFV.

With respect to this clonotype: At one end the junction does not follow the germline gene, possibly because of a read error. The V call is TRBV24-1, the J call TRBJ2-5, with TRBD2 identical over 11 bases. The germline gives CDR1 KGHDR, CDR2 SFDVKD. The CDR3 contains 19 residues. The CDR3 DNA sequence: TGTGCCATCAGTGAGAAATCGGTGGGCCTAGCGGGAGGAGGGGAGACCCAGTACTTC. This sequence encodes CAISEKSVGLAGGGETQYF.

The sample holds many counts of this clonotype. The rearrangement joins TRBV4-3 to TRBJ2-3, with D perhaps being TRBD1 or TRBD2 (5 bases each). V gave up 4 bases and J gave up 6 bases, with 17 bases separating them. This CDR3 region has 15 residues. Germline assignment: CDR1 LGHNA and CDR2 YSLEER. The CDR3 loop is CASSLRQRSGDTQYF. The CDR3 DNA follows: TGCGCCAGCAGCCTTAGACAGCGGTCCGGGGATACGCAGTATTTT.

This chain connects TRBV4-1 to TRBJ1-2; D may be TRBD1 (6 bases). In germline, CDR1 is MGHRA, CDR2 YSYEKL. CDR3 length: 15 residues. Trimming took 2 bases from V and 3 from J, leaving 13 bases between them. For the CDR3, the DNA is TGCGCCAGCAGCCAATCGTTGGGGGGCGACTATGGCTACACCTTC. Its protein product is CASSQSLGGDYGYTF.

Many counts were recorded for this clonotype. The rearrangement uses TRBV5-1 and TRBJ2-1; possibly TRBD2 for D (6 bases). The CDR3 consists of 17 residues. CDR1 and CDR2 from the germline V gene are SGHRS and YFSETQ. Between the trimmed V and J ends, which lost 0 bases and 4 bases, there was a span of 17 bases. The CDR3 DNA reads TGCGCCAGCAGCTTGGGCGAGCGGCTAGCGCTTTACAATGAGCAGTTCTTC. Encoded protein: CASSLGERLALYNEQFF.

As concerns this clonotype: At one boundary the junction diverges from the germline segment, which might be a read error. The chain has TRBV10-3 and TRBJ2-1, with D maybe TRBD2 (5 bases). Germline-derived CDR1 and CDR2 are ENHRY and SYGVKD. This CDR3 is 16 amino acids long. The CDR3 region is CAISEASEEVYSEQLF. CDR3 coding DNA: TGTGCCATCAGTGAGGCCTCAGAGGAGGTCTACAGCGAGCAGCTCTTC.

This clonotype was detected ten times or more. V gene TRBV7-3 combines with J gene TRBJ2-1; no firm D call. The CDR3 runs to 13 residues. The V and J ends lost 4 bases and 15 bases respectively, with 19 bases between them. Germline CDR1 and CDR2: SGHTA and FQGTGA. CDR3 DNA sequence: TGTGCCAGCAGCTCGACCAATTCCGAAAGGGTGTTCTTC. The encoded protein is CASSSTNSERVFF.

The table lists this clonotype with many counts. V and J are TRBV14 and TRBJ2-5; D uncertain. In germline, CDR1 is SGHDN, CDR2 FVKESK. V lost 1 base and J 7 bases, leaving 10 bases between the germline ends. The CDR3 extends over 13 amino acids. Here the CDR3 DNA reads TGTGCCAGCAGCCAAGTGGGCAGTCGGACCCAGTACTTC. This codes for CASSQVGSRTQYF.

This clonotype came up many times. V gene TRBV10-1 combines with J gene TRBJ2-7, with D tentatively TRBD1 or TRBD2 (5 bases each). From germline, CDR1 is WNHNN and CDR2 SYGVQD (reference sequence). V was trimmed by 7 bases and J by 2 bases, leaving 12 bases between them. The CDR3 contains 13 residues. The CDR3 bases are TGCGCCAGCACCCCCCGGGGCCCCTACGAGCAGTACTTC. It encodes CASTPRGPYEQYF.

This clonotype was picked up many times. The chain joins TRBV4-2 to TRBJ1-4; possible D gene TRBD1, 5 bases. This CDR3 region has 15 residues. Trimming removed 2 bases at V and 3 bases at J, with 10 bases between. CDR1 is LGHNA, CDR2 YNFKEQ, per germline. The DNA for the CDR3 is TGTGCCAGCAGCCAAAAGACAGTGTCTAATGAAAAACTGTTTTTT. It codes for CASSQKTVSNEKLFF.

This clonotype showed up many times. The CDR3 reads CASREGTGMGPQHF. The CDR3 bases are TGTGCCAGTAGAGAGGGGACAGGGATGGGGCCCCAGCATTTT. The genes are TRBV19 and TRBJ1-5, with 9 bases lining up with TRBD1. Trimming removed 6 bases from V and 9 bases from J; junction bases left unmatched: 9. This CDR3 is 14 amino acids long. The germline CDR1 and CDR2 sequences are LNHDA and SQIVND (reference sequence). Full variable domain (outside the CDR3, taken from reference TRBV19 and TRBJ1-5): DGGITQSPKYLFRKEGQNVTLSCEQNLNHDAMYWYRQDPGQGLRLIYYSQIVNDFQKGDIAEGYSVSREKKESFPLTVTSAQKNPTAFYLCASREGTGMGPQHFGDGTRLSIL.

This clonotype was observed a few times. A much bigger clone sits one base away, suggesting this may be a read error. Written as DNA, the CDR3 is TGCAGTGCTAGAGAGGCAGGGGGGACAGCCATATCCCGAGACTATGGCTACACCTTC. It codes for CSAREAGGTAISRDYGYTF. The rearrangement joins TRBV20-1 to TRBJ1-2; TRBD1 matches at 7 bases. The CDR3 runs to 19 residues. Trimming at V came to 0 bases and at J to 3 bases, leaving 19 bases not matched to a gene. CDR1 and CDR2 from the germline V gene are DFQATT and SNEGSKA (reference sequence).

This clonotype was detected a few times. This chain connects TRBV5-6 to TRBJ1-4, with a weak D call TRBD1 (6 bases). CDR3 size: 15 residues. V lost 3 bases and J lost 8, with 17 bases in between. CDR1 is SGHDT and CDR2 is YYEEEE in the germline V gene. CDR3 region: CASSYRTAGREKLFF. The CDR3 DNA is TGTGCCAGCAGCTACCGGACAGCGGGGCGGGAAAAACTGTTTTTT.

Ten or more counts support this clonotype. Being one base from a much bigger clone, this may be a read error. The chain carries TRBV12-3 or TRBV12-4 and TRBJ2-3, with 11 bases that match TRBD2. CDR3 length equals 15 residues. V trimming: 5 bases; J trimming: 5 bases; junction bases outside the gene matches: 6. CDR3 region: CASSHLAGGRDTQYF. The CDR3 DNA sequence: TGTGCCAGCAGTCACCTAGCGGGAGGACGAGATACGCAGTATTTT.